The 29 T cell receptor beta chains reported below all come from one sample, sequenced in a study of graft-versus-host responses after intestinal transplantation. Method: immunoSEQ multiplex PCR; TCRdb's copy keeps in-frame clones and lacks some. Seen here are about 89,000 clones, 91% observed once, and the top ten hold less than 0.1%. What these receptors recognize is not known. Sequencing was performed on unstimulated CD4+ T cells sorted from spleen or lymph node cells, taken before intestinal transplant. The receptors stem from a human donor who received an intestinal transplant.

The chain couples TRBV4-1 to TRBJ2-1, with D possibly being TRBD2 (5 bases). This CDR3 is built from 19 residues. The V gene lost 0 bases and the J gene lost 1 base, with 19 bases spanning the gap. Germline V gene lookup returns CDR1 MGHRA and CDR2 YSYEKL. The CDR3 reads CASSQDPLTSFESYNEQFF. The CDR3 DNA sequence: TGCGCCAGCAGCCAAGACCCACTAACTAGTTTCGAGTCCTACAATGAGCAGTTCTTC.

The gene calls are TRBV5-1 and TRBJ2-1; the match to TRBD2 covers 8 bases. The V and J ends lost 0 bases and 3 bases, in that order; junction bases with no gene match: 5. CDR3 length equals 16 residues. CDR1 is SGHRS and CDR2 is YFSETQ in the germline V gene. The CDR3 DNA follows: TGCGCCAGCAGCTTGGTTGCGGGGGGATTCTACAATGAGCAGTTCTTC. Protein sequence: CASSLVAGGFYNEQFF.

The genes are TRBV29-1 and TRBJ2-5; 8 positions match TRBD1. The CDR3 covers 13 residues. The germline V gene encodes CDR1 SQVTM and CDR2 ANQGSEA. J lost 4 bases, V lost 6 bases, and 7 bases had no gene match. CDR3 sequence reads: CSVEDDRGETQYF. In nucleotides, the CDR3 is TGCAGCGTGGAGGACGACAGGGGAGAGACCCAGTACTTC.

V usage is TRBV7-9 and J usage is TRBJ1-4, with TRBD1 matching 11 bases. J was trimmed by 7 bases and V by 11 bases; bases with no gene match: 9. The germline CDR1 and CDR2 sequences are SEHNR and FQNEAQ (reference sequence). The CDR3 spans 14 residues. The DNA of the CDR3 is TGTGCCGGTAGGACAGGGGGCGCCGGTGAAAAACTGTTTTTT. It translates to CAGRTGGAGEKLFF.

The chain has TRBV9 and TRBJ2-5, with 7 positions matching TRBD1. Germline CDR1 SGDLS, CDR2 YYNGEE. Trimming took 0 bases from V and 4 from J; bases not matched to a gene: 6. The CDR3 contains 15 residues. The CDR3 nucleotides are TGTGCCAGCAGCGTAGTCCGCCAGGGGGTAGAGACCCAGTACTTC. Encoded protein: CASSVVRQGVETQYF. Using reference TRBV9 and TRBJ2-5 for the parts outside the CDR3, the full variable domain is DSGVTQTPKHLITATGQRVTLRCSPRSGDLSVYWYQQSLDQGLQFLIQYYNGEERAKGNILERFSAQQFPDLHSELNLSSLELGDSALYFCASSVVRQGVETQYFGPGTRLLVL.

V and J are TRBV11-2 and TRBJ2-3; a possible D gene is TRBD2 (5 bases). There are 16 residues in the CDR3. Germline V CDR1 and CDR2: SGHAT, FQNNGV. Deletions cut 5 bases from V and 0 bases from J, with 15 bases between. CDR3 residues: CASSRRSGSSTDTQYF. The CDR3 DNA is TGTGCCAGCAGCAGACGGAGCGGATCTAGCACAGATACGCAGTATTTT.

For the CDR3, the DNA is TGTGCCAGCAAACAGACAGGGTTCGGAGCCTACGAGCAGTACTTC. It yields the protein CASKQTGFGAYEQYF. This chain uses TRBV7-8 with TRBJ2-7, with TRBD1 identical over 7 bases. Germline values: CDR1 SGHVS, CDR2 FQNEAQ. The CDR3 has 15 residues. Trimming removed 7 bases from V and 2 bases from J; junction bases left unmatched: 11.

This rearrangement joins TRBV6-5 to TRBJ1-2; tentatively, D is TRBD1 (5 bases). In germline, CDR1 is MNHEY, CDR2 SVGAGI. V was clipped by 5 bases and J by 4 bases, with 14 bases between them. This CDR3 contains 14 residues. The CDR3 DNA is TGTGCCAGCAGTCCGCGAGCAGGGCCCTATGGCTACACCTTC. Residues: CASSPRAGPYGYTF.

This clone has just a few counts. The chain carries TRBV6-5 and TRBJ2-7; 7 bases are a match to TRBD1. Germline CDR1 reads MNHEY; CDR2 reads SVGAGI. The V and J ends lost 6 bases and 0 bases, in that order; junction bases with no gene match: 8. This CDR3 is 15 amino acids long. CDR3 protein: CASRGPGQNSYEQYF. For the CDR3, the DNA is TGTGCCAGCAGGGGTCCGGGACAGAACTCCTACGAGCAGTACTTC.

CDR3 in amino acids: CASSIRDRGGGELFF. CDR3 sequence (DNA): TGTGCCAGTAGTATTCGGGACAGGGGAGGCGGGGAGCTGTTTTTT. The J gene is TRBJ2-2, the V gene TRBV19; the match to TRBD1 covers 10 bases. Germline-derived CDR1 and CDR2 are LNHDA and SQIVND (reference sequence). The V segment lost 3 bases and the J segment 7 bases; nucleotides outside the gene matches: 5. The CDR3 covers 15 residues. The whole variable domain, filled in from reference TRBV19 and TRBJ2-2, reads DGGITQSPKYLFRKEGQNVTLSCEQNLNHDAMYWYRQDPGQGLRLIYYSQIVNDFQKGDIAEGYSVSREKKESFPLTVTSAQKNPTAFYLCASSIRDRGGGELFFGEGSRLTVL.

This clone showed up just once. The chain links TRBV7-2 to TRBJ2-5; D possibly corresponds to TRBD2 (6 bases). V was cut by 3 bases and J by 3 bases, with 11 bases left in between. Germline V lookup: CDR1 SGHTA, CDR2 FQGNSA. The CDR3 covers 14 residues. The DNA of the CDR3 is TGTGCCAGCAGCTTTGGGGGGAAGAAAGAGACCCAGTACTTC. Translation gives CASSFGGKKETQYF.

The chain couples TRBV6-6 to TRBJ1-2, with D unresolved. V was trimmed by 8 bases and J by 9 bases, leaving 19 bases between them. The CDR3 runs 13 residues. The germline CDR1 and CDR2 sequences are MNHNY and SVGAGI (reference sequence). The CDR3 sequence: CASAGNKEISYTF. The DNA of the CDR3 is TGTGCCAGCGCGGGAAACAAGGAAATAAGCTACACCTTC.

The chain joins TRBV7-2 to TRBJ2-1; 10 bases align to TRBD2. Germline V gene data show CDR1 as SGHTA and CDR2 as FQGNSA. The CDR3 is 17 residues long. V shed 7 bases and J 8 bases; nucleotides not matched to a gene: 17. The CDR3 DNA sequence: TGTGCCAGCAACCTCAGGGGCCAGCGGGGGGGCGTCGATGAGCAGTTCTTC. Amino acids: CASNLRGQRGGVDEQFF.

The chain joins TRBV7-9 to TRBJ1-2, with D possibly being TRBD1 (5 bases). The CDR3 totals 14 residues. Trimming left V 6 bases short and J 3 bases short, with 14 bases between. Germline V gene lookup returns CDR1 SEHNR and CDR2 FQNEAQ (reference sequence). CDR3 loop: CASRRPPTDYGYTF. In DNA, the CDR3 is TGTGCCAGCAGACGCCCGCCGACAGACTATGGCTACACCTTC. Filled out from reference TRBV7-9 and TRBJ1-2, the complete variable domain reads DTGVSQNPRHKITKRGQNVTFRCDPISEHNRLYWYRQTLGQGPEFLTYFQNEAQLEKSRLLSDRFSAERPKGSFSTLEIQRTEQGDSAMYLCASRRPPTDYGYTFGSGTRLTVV.

The chain joins TRBV30 to TRBJ2-7, with D possibly TRBD2 on 7 matching bases. The CDR3 totals 15 residues. V was clipped by 0 bases and J by 4 bases, with 16 bases between them. CDR1 is GTSNPN and CDR2 is SVGIG in the germline V gene (reference sequence). In nucleotides, the CDR3 is TGTGCCTGGAGTGTACGAGGGGGGGGGAGTTACGAGCAGTACTTC. Encoded protein: CAWSVRGGGSYEQYF.

J is TRBJ2-1 and V is TRBV19; 7 bases are shared with TRBD1. The germline CDR1 and CDR2 sequences are LNHDA and SQIVND (reference sequence). With V trimmed by 1 base and J by 6 bases, 3 bases remained unmatched. CDR3 length: 14 residues. CDR3 sequence reads: CASSIVGDSNEQFF. CDR3 in DNA: TGTGCCAGTAGTATAGTCGGGGACAGCAATGAGCAGTTCTTC.

The rearrangement links TRBV2 to TRBJ1-2, with 9 bases that match TRBD1. Per the germline V gene, CDR1 is SNHLY and CDR2 is FYNNEI. With 6 bases clipped from V and 4 bases from J, the junction kept 6 bases outside the gene matches. The CDR3 is 14 amino acids. For the CDR3, the DNA is TGTGCCAGCAGGGGGACAGGGCCCTCCTATGGCTACACCTTC. This sequence encodes CASRGTGPSYGYTF.

The chain carries TRBV13 and TRBJ1-2; 10 bases agree with TRBD1. Germline CDR1 reads PRHDT; CDR2 reads FYEKMQ (reference sequence). This CDR3 is 14 amino acids long. V lost 5 bases, J lost 8 bases, and 8 bases stayed unmatched. The CDR3 region is CASSPRQGASGYTF. The CDR3 DNA reads TGTGCCAGCAGCCCACGACAGGGGGCAAGCGGCTACACCTTC.

This sequence joins TRBV7-9 and TRBJ2-1; 9 nucleotides agree with TRBD2. This CDR3 comprises 13 residues. Unmatched junction bases numbered 6, after V lost 5 bases and J lost 10 bases. CDR1 is SEHNR, CDR2 FQNEAQ, per germline (reference sequence). CDR3 sequence: CASSLRLAVEQFF. CDR3 bases: TGTGCCAGCAGCCTAAGACTAGCGGTCGAGCAGTTCTTC.

The genes are TRBV5-1 and TRBJ2-7; possible D gene TRBD1, 6 bases. V was pared by 4 bases and J by 4 bases, with 18 bases between. CDR3 length equals 15 residues. Looked up from germline, CDR1 is SGHRS and CDR2 is YFSETQ. The CDR3 sequence is CASSPPRGNPYEQYF. CDR3 coding DNA: TGCGCCAGCAGCCCGCCCAGGGGAAACCCTTACGAGCAGTACTTC.

The J gene is TRBJ2-5, the V gene TRBV5-8, with 8 bases that match TRBD2. V lost 6 bases and J lost 5; bases outside the gene matches: 12. The CDR3 loop spans 15 amino acids. CDR1 SGHTS and CDR2 YDEGEE come from the germline V gene. CDR3 sequence reads: CASKLAVLTWETQYF. As DNA, the CDR3 is TGTGCCAGCAAACTAGCGGTCCTTACGTGGGAGACCCAGTACTTC.

This clone was found once. This rearrangement joins TRBV2 to TRBJ1-2; D is possibly TRBD1 (5 bases). Germline CDR1 is SNHLY and CDR2 is FYNNEI. The CDR3 is 13 amino acids. The V end was cut by 4 bases, the J end by 4 bases, with 10 bases between. The CDR3 is CASSGGGLYGYTF. In DNA, the CDR3 is TGTGCCAGCAGTGGTGGGGGACTCTATGGCTACACCTTC.

The V and J genes are TRBV5-5 and TRBJ2-1, with TRBD1 matching over 7 bases. The CDR3 length is 14 residues. Germline lookup yields CDR1 SGHKS and CDR2 YYEKEE (reference sequence). Trimming took 4 bases from V and 8 from J; bases not matched to a gene: 9. CDR3 sequence (DNA): TGTGCCAGCAGCCACGGACAGGTCTGGGATGAGCAGTTCTTC. Its translation is CASSHGQVWDEQFF.

This clone was counted once. The rearrangement uses TRBV7-2 and TRBJ2-7; 10 positions match TRBD2. V lost 5 bases to trimming and J lost 1 base; unmatched junction nucleotides: 2. The CDR3 is made up of 14 amino acids. Germline V CDR1 and CDR2: SGHTA, FQGNSA. CDR3 amino acids: CASSPTSGSYEQYF. In DNA form, the CDR3 reads TGTGCCAGCAGCCCGACTAGCGGGTCCTACGAGCAGTACTTC.

J is TRBJ2-3 and V is TRBV25-1, with 9 positions matching TRBD2. V trimming: 4 bases; J trimming: 5 bases; junction bases outside the gene matches: 4. The CDR3 is 14 residues long. CDR1 and CDR2 from the germline V gene are MGHDK and SYGVNS. The CDR3 DNA follows: TGTGCCAGCAGTGTAGCGGGGGAAATAGATACGCAGTATTTT. Its protein product is CASSVAGEIDTQYF.

The CDR3 coding sequence is TGTGCCAGTAGTATGGGCAGGAATAATGAAAAACTGTTTTTT. Residues: CASSMGRNNEKLFF. The chain employs TRBV19 and TRBJ1-4; D gene uncertain. The CDR3 is 14 residues long. Per the germline V gene, CDR1 is LNHDA and CDR2 is SQIVND (reference sequence). The ends were cut back, 3 bases at V and 4 bases at J, with 9 bases in the middle.

This chain links TRBV5-6 with TRBJ2-4; TRBD1 agrees at 10 bases. V shed 0 bases, J shed 3 bases, and the junction held 3 bases outside the gene matches. This CDR3 region has 16 residues. CDR1 and CDR2 from the germline V gene are SGHDT and YYEEEE. CDR3 region: CASSLGTGGGKNIQYF. CDR3 DNA: TGTGCCAGCAGCTTGGGGACAGGGGGGGGCAAAAACATTCAGTACTTC.

V usage is TRBV7-2 and J usage is TRBJ1-6, with D perhaps TRBD1 (5 bases). CDR3 length: 16 residues. CDR1 is SGHTA and CDR2 is FQGNSA in the germline V gene. Trimming shortened V by 2 bases and J by 8 bases, and 16 bases separated the two germline ends. The CDR3 sequence: CASSLRAATGDSPLHF. CDR3 coding DNA: TGTGCCAGCAGCTTAAGGGCGGCCACGGGGGATTCACCCCTCCACTTT.

The chain uses TRBV11-3 and TRBJ2-7, with 8 bases aligning to TRBD1. V lost 2 bases and J lost 0; bases outside the gene matches: 0. CDR1 is SGHNT and CDR2 is YENEEA in the germline V gene. The CDR3 has 14 residues. The CDR3 reads CASSLTGGSYEQYF. In DNA form, the CDR3 reads TGTGCCAGCAGCTTAACAGGGGGCTCCTACGAGCAGTACTTC.